The T cell receptor beta chain under discussion was sequenced for a study of shared T cell receptors in the human thymus. This CDR3 comprises 13 residues. Germline assignment: CDR1 MNHEY and CDR2 SVGAGI. V was shortened by 4 bases and J by 7 bases, with 11 bases between the two germline ends. The data were produced by immunoSEQ multiplex PCR, yet TCRdb's version contains in-frame clones alone and is incomplete. The sample yields hundreds of thousands of clones, more than 85% seen once. Material: thymocytes. The TCR sequence derives from a human donor. The chain uses TRBV6-5 and TRBJ2-1, with D perhaps matching TRBD1 or TRBD2 (6 bases each). The CDR3 region has the DNA TGTGCCAGCAGTTTAGGGGGGTCGAATGAGCAGTTCTTC. It codes for CASSLGGSNEQFF.